The 22 T cell receptor beta chains in this list originate from one sample, sequenced in a study of regulatory T cells in long-lasting Graves disease. CDR3-region Arm-PCR and iRepertoire HTBI primers produced the TCR beta libraries. TCRdb recomputed calls from the multiplex PCR reads with MiXCR, one row per CDR3 protein. The table includes about 470,000 distinct CDR3 sequences, roughly 21% detected once. Stated time point: persistent/refractory GD, antithyroid drugs over 5 years with positive TRAb. RNA from PBMCs was the source of the TCR library. The sequencing used peripheral blood mononuclear cells (PBMCs), collected when the disease was refractory, from a patient treated with antithyroid drugs. The receptor source for this set is a female donor with Graves disease.

The chain is built from TRBV7-6 and TRBJ1-4; 8 nucleotides line up with TRBD1. Germline V gene data show CDR1 as SGHVS and CDR2 as FNYEAQ. V lost 7 bases and J lost 8; bases outside the gene matches: 12. The CDR3 is 15 residues long. CDR3 region: CASTYRTGLGEKLFF. The CDR3 nucleotides read TGTGCCAGCACCTACCGGACAGGGTTGGGGGAAAAACTGTTTTTT.

The table lists this clonotype with many counts. The V gene is TRBV12-3 or TRBV12-4, the J gene TRBJ1-2; no reliable D call. The CDR3 totals 14 residues. The V and J ends lost 5 bases and 2 bases respectively, with 12 bases between them. The CDR3 bases are TGTGCCAGCAGTGGGGTAGGAGGGAACTATGGCTACACCTTC. Its translation: CASSGVGGNYGYTF.

The gene calls are TRBV7-3 and TRBJ2-3; the D gene is possibly TRBD2 (6 bases). Germline values: CDR1 SGHTA, CDR2 FQGTGA. The germline V and J ends were trimmed by 6 bases and 0 bases, with 10 bases remaining between them. The CDR3 runs to 14 residues. DNA of the CDR3: TGTGCCAGCAGGGCGGGGTCTAGCACAGATACGCAGTATTTT. Its translation: CASRAGSSTDTQYF.

This clonotype was detected many times. The chain combines TRBV5-5 with TRBJ1-4; the D is unclear. The germline V gene encodes CDR1 SGHKS and CDR2 YYEKEE (reference sequence). The CDR3 has 13 residues. Trimming took 1 base from V and 8 from J, leaving 9 bases between them. CDR3 in DNA: TGTGCCAGCAGCTTGACGGCAGTAGAAAAACTGTTTTTT. Protein sequence: CASSLTAVEKLFF.

This clonotype has ten or more counts. This rearrangement joins TRBV7-6 to TRBJ2-7, with TRBD1 identical over 8 bases. The CDR3 covers 14 residues. The germline CDR1 and CDR2 sequences are SGHVS and FNYEAQ. V was pared by 5 bases and J by 6 bases, with 9 bases of the junction left unmatched. The CDR3 region has the DNA TGTGCCAGCAGCCCCCGACAGGGGTGGCTCGAGCAGTACTTC. Amino acids: CASSPRQGWLEQYF.

V gene TRBV5-8 combines with J gene TRBJ1-2; a possible D gene is TRBD1 (5 bases). Germline CDR1 and CDR2: SGHTS and YDEGEE. Trimming took off 4 bases at V and 4 bases at J, with 14 bases between the two ends. This CDR3 has 14 residues. The CDR3 reads CASSRDGSSYGYTF. The CDR3 DNA reads as TGTGCCAGCAGCCGGGACGGGAGTTCCTATGGCTACACCTTC.

This clonotype was detected ten times or more. J is TRBJ2-7 and V is TRBV11-2; D not resolved. V lost 2 bases, J lost 2 bases, and 10 bases lay in between. The germline CDR1 and CDR2 sequences are SGHAT and FQNNGV. This CDR3 has 14 amino acids. CDR3 in DNA: TGTGCCAGCAGCTTATTAAGGATGACCTACGAGCAGTACTTC. Amino acids: CASSLLRMTYEQYF.

This clonotype has only a few counts. J is TRBJ1-1 and V is TRBV5-1; D is ambiguous. The V and J ends lost 0 bases and 0 bases respectively, with 9 bases between them. Germline CDR1 reads SGHRS; CDR2 reads YFSETQ. The CDR3 runs to 15 residues. The CDR3 is CASSLDPTLNTEAFF. The CDR3 coding sequence is TGCGCCAGCAGCTTGGACCCCACATTGAACACTGAAGCTTTCTTT.

The V gene is TRBV12-3 or TRBV12-4, the J gene TRBJ2-7, with 11 nucleotides matching TRBD2. The V gene end was trimmed by 3 bases and the J gene end by 7 bases; junction bases not matched to a gene: 5. This CDR3 is 14 amino acids long. CDR3: CASSFSGRAEEQYF. The CDR3 nucleotides read TGTGCCAGCAGTTTTAGCGGGAGGGCGGAAGAGCAGTACTTC.

This chain joins TRBV29-1 and TRBJ2-7; D gene ambiguous. The CDR3 is 15 amino acids. V was shortened by 6 bases and J by 4 bases, with 22 bases between the two germline ends. Germline CDR1 is SQVTM and CDR2 is ANQGSEA. For the CDR3, the DNA is TGCAGCGTGACCTGGGCCGATAGGGCGATTTACGAGCAGTACTTC. Translated, it gives CSVTWADRAIYEQYF.

This clonotype occurred many times. The V gene is TRBV28, the J gene TRBJ2-7, with D possibly being TRBD1 or TRBD2 (5 bases each). V gave up 8 bases and J gave up 1 base, with 18 bases separating them. The CDR3 spans 15 residues. Germline assignment: CDR1 MDHEN and CDR2 SYDVKM. CDR3 DNA sequence: TGTGCCAGCGGTACCATCACAGAGGGGTCCTACGAGCAGTACTTC. It specifies CASGTITEGSYEQYF.

DNA of the CDR3: TGTGCCACCCGGGACAGCATATCCTACGAGCAGTACTTC. It yields the protein CATRDSISYEQYF. The V gene is TRBV15, the J gene TRBJ2-7; the match to TRBD1 covers 7 bases. The V and J ends lost 8 bases and 1 base, in that order; junction bases with no gene match: 5. The germline V gene encodes CDR1 LNHNV and CDR2 YYDKDF (reference sequence). CDR3 length: 13 amino acids.

This clonotype was observed at least ten times. CDR3 amino acids: CASSYGIRGQGGSPLHF. CDR3 nucleotide sequence: TGTGCCAGCAGTTACGGGATAAGGGGACAGGGGGGATCACCCCTCCACTTT. This chain links TRBV6-5 with TRBJ1-6, with 11 bases aligning to TRBD1. The CDR3 runs to 17 residues. Trimming took 2 bases from V and 10 from J; bases not matched to a gene: 10. CDR1 is MNHEY, CDR2 SVGAGI, per germline.

This clonotype was seen at least ten times. The J gene is TRBJ1-1, the V gene TRBV11-2; 9 bases match TRBD1. The germline gives CDR1 SGHAT, CDR2 FQNNGV. The CDR3 extends over 16 amino acids. V trimming: 6 bases; J trimming: 0 bases; junction bases outside the gene matches: 8. The CDR3 spells CASRPLQGAVNTEAFF. As DNA, the CDR3 is TGTGCCAGCAGACCCCTACAGGGGGCTGTGAACACTGAAGCTTTCTTT.

The CDR3 bases are TGTGCCAGCAGCCACGGGGGGGCGCGGGGCAATCAGCCCCAGCATTTT. It translates to CASSHGGARGNQPQHF. The chain uses TRBV5-4 and TRBJ1-5; perhaps TRBD1 as D (6 bases). The CDR3 has 16 residues. Trimming stripped 4 bases from V and 2 bases from J, with 16 bases between. Germline CDR1 is SGHNT and CDR2 is YYREEE (reference sequence).

This clonotype was detected many times. This chain joins TRBV20-1 and TRBJ2-5, with TRBD2 identical over 13 bases. The CDR3 consists of 15 residues. V lost 2 bases to trimming and J lost 5 bases; unmatched junction nucleotides: 5. CDR1 and CDR2 (germline): DFQATT, SNEGSKA (reference sequence). In nucleotides, the CDR3 is TGCAGTGCTAGACGACTAGCGGGGGGCTGGGAGACCCAGTACTTC. Protein product: CSARRLAGGWETQYF.

In this sample, this clonotype turned up many times. The chain links TRBV27 to TRBJ2-2, with D perhaps TRBD1 or TRBD2 (5 bases each). The CDR3 is 15 residues long. The germline V gene has CDR1 MNHEY and CDR2 SMNVEV (reference sequence). V was shortened by 6 bases and J by 0 bases, with 11 bases between the two germline ends. As DNA, the CDR3 is TGTGCCAGCAGCACCGGGACGTCGAACACCGGGGAGCTGTTTTTT. Protein: CASSTGTSNTGELFF.

The rearrangement uses TRBV27 and TRBJ2-2; D unresolved. There are 15 residues in the CDR3. The germline V and J ends were trimmed by 5 bases and 2 bases, with 12 bases remaining between them. Germline-derived CDR1 and CDR2 are MNHEY and SMNVEV (reference sequence). For the CDR3, the DNA is TGTGCCAGCAGTCCCTTCTCACCCAACACCGGGGAGCTGTTTTTT. Translated: CASSPFSPNTGELFF.

Notes on this clonotype: At one end, the junction sequence differs from germline, possibly due to a read error. The chain couples TRBV7-6 to TRBJ2-5; D is ambiguous. Germline V gene data show CDR1 as SGHVS and CDR2 as FNYEAQ. The CDR3 sequence is 12 residues long. Written as DNA, the CDR3 is TGTGCCAGCGGCTTTTACCAAGAGACCCAGTACTTC. Translating it yields CASGFYQETQYF.

The J gene is TRBJ1-1, the V gene TRBV6-1, with 11 bases identical to TRBD1. This CDR3 region has 14 residues. The V segment lost 6 bases and the J segment 5 bases; nucleotides outside the gene matches: 5. Germline loops: CDR1 MNHNS, CDR2 SASEGT. CDR3 sequence reads: CASRDRGRDTEAFF. Written as DNA, the CDR3 is TGTGCCAGCAGGGACAGGGGGCGAGATACTGAAGCTTTCTTT.

The chain recombines TRBV4-1 with TRBJ2-7, with 10 bases lining up with TRBD1. The CDR3 has 15 amino acids. Germline CDR1 reads MGHRA; CDR2 reads YSYEKL. V was pared by 3 bases and J by 5 bases, with 7 bases of the junction left unmatched. CDR3 sequence: CASSQVPGTGDEQYF. In nucleotides, the CDR3 is TGCGCCAGCAGCCAGGTACCCGGGACAGGGGACGAGCAGTACTTC.

This clonotype was counted many times. The genes are TRBV24-1 and TRBJ2-5; perhaps D is TRBD1 or TRBD2 (5 bases each). The length of the CDR3 is 15 residues. Per germline, CDR1 KGHDR and CDR2 SFDVKD. Trimming shortened V by 3 bases and J by 5 bases, and 15 bases separated the two germline ends. The CDR3 sequence: CATSDPQGAQETQYF. CDR3 bases: TGTGCCACCAGTGATCCCCAGGGAGCTCAGGAGACCCAGTACTTC.